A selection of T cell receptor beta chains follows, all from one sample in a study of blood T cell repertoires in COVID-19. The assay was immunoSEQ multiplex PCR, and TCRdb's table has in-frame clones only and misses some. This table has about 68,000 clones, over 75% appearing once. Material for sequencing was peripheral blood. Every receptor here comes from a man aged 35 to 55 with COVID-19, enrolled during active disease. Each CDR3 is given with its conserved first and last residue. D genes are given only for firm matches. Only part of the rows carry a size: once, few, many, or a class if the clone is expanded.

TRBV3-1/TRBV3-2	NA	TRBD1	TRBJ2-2	TGTGCCAGCAGCCAAGAGGGACAGTGGAACACCGGGGAGCTGTTTTTT	CASSQEGQWNTGELFF
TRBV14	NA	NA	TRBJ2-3	TGTGCCAGCAGCCAAGTCGGCACAGATACGCAGTATTTT	CASSQVGTDTQYF
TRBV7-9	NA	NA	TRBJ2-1	TGTGCCAGCAGCTTTGCCGGCGACTTGCCCAATGAGCAGTTCTTC	CASSFAGDLPNEQFF
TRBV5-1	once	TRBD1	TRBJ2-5	TGCGCCAGCAGCTTGGGACAGGGGGCGGAGACCCAGTACTTC	CASSLGQGAETQYF
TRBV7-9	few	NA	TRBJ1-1	TGTGCCAGCAGCCCAGAGGGATCTGAAGCTTTCTTT	CASSPEGSEAFF
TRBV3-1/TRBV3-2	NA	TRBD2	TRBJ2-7	TGTGCCAGCAGCCAACCCACGGGACTAGCGGATTACGAGCAGTACTTC	CASSQPTGLADYEQYF
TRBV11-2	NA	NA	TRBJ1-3	TGTGCCAGCAGCTTATTCGGCCGGGTGGCCTCTGGAAACACCATATATTTT	CASSLFGRVASGNTIYF
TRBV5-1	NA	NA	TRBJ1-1	TGCGCCAGCAGCTTGGGCACAAGGAACACTGAAGCTTTCTTT	CASSLGTRNTEAFF
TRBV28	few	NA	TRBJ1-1	TGTGCCAGCAGACAGGGTCACACTGAAGCTTTCTTT	CASRQGHTEAFF
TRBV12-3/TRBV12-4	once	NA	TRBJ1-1	TGTGCCAGCAGTTTCGGGGGGCGGAAAGCTTTCTTT	CASSFGGRKAFF
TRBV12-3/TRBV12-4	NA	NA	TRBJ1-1	TGTGCCAGCAGTCTACACCAGGCAGGGGCTTTCTTT	CASSLHQAGAFF
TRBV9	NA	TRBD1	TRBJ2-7	TGTGCCAGCAGCTTAAACCCCGGACAGGGACCTACAGAGCAGTACTTC	CASSLNPGQGPTEQYF
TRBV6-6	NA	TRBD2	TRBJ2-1	TGTGCCAGCAGGGAGGGACTAGCGGGGGGCAATGAGCAGTTCTTC	CASREGLAGGNEQFF
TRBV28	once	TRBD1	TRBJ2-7	TGTGCCAGCAGTTCCCTCCAGGGGGCTTACGAGCAGTACTTC	CASSSLQGAYEQYF
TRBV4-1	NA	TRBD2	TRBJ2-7	TGCGCCAGCAGCCAAGGGCCCGCTCCGGGACTAGCCCACGAGCAGTACTTC	CASSQGPAPGLAHEQYF
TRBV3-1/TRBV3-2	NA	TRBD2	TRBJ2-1	TGTGCCAGCAGCCTTGTTCTAGCGGGGGGGCTGGATGAGCAGTTCTTC	CASSLVLAGGLDEQFF
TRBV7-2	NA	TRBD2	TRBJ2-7	TGTGCCACGCGCACTAGCGGGGGTACCTACGAGCAGTACTTC	CATRTSGGTYEQYF
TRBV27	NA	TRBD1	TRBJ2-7	TGTGCCAGCAGTTATGGGCGGGACAGGGGGCTTCGAGGCGAGCAGTACTTC	CASSYGRDRGLRGEQYF
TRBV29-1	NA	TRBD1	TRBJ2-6	TGCAGCGAGGGACAGGGGCATTCTGGGGCCAACGTCCTGACTTTC	CSEGQGHSGANVLTF
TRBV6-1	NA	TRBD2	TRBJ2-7	TGTGCCAGCAGTGCATACTCCGGGACTAGAAACGAGCAGTACTTC	CASSAYSGTRNEQYF
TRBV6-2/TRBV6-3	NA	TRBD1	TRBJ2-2	TGTGCCAGCAGTCGCCGGACAGGGCCCACCGGGGAGCTGTTTTTT	CASSRRTGPTGELFF
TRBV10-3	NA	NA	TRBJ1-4	TGTGCCTCCGGTGTGGAGTACTCTGAAAAACTGTTTTTT	CASGVEYSEKLFF
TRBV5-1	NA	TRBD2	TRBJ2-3	TGCGCCAGCAGCCCGGGAGGGATAGGAGATACGCAGTATTTT	CASSPGGIGDTQYF
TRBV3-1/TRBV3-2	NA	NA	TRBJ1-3	TGTGCCAGCAGCCTTAACTTGGGGGGCTCTGGAAACACCATATATTTT	CASSLNLGGSGNTIYF
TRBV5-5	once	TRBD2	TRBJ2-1	TGTGCCAGCAGCTACAGGACTAGCGGGGGAAATGAGCAGTTCTTC	CASSYRTSGGNEQFF
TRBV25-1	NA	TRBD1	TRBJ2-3	TGTGCCAGCACGGACGACAGGGGATCGACAGATACGCAGTATTTT	CASTDDRGSTDTQYF
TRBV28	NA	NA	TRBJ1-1	TGTGCCAGCAGCCGGACAAAGAGTTACCCTGAAGCTTTCTTT	CASSRTKSYPEAFF
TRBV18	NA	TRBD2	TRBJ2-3	TGTGCCAGCTCACCAAGGGCTAGCGGGGGCTCTAGCACAGATACGCAGTATTTT	CASSPRASGGSSTDTQYF
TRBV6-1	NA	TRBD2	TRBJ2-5	TGTGCCAGCAGTGAACTAGCGGGGGGTCAAGAGACCCAGTACTTC	CASSELAGGQETQYF
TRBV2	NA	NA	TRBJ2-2	TGTGCCAGCAGTGAATTGTCAGGATCAACCGGAGAGCTGTTTTTT	CASSELSGSTGELFF
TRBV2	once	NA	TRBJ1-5	TGTGCCAGCAGTGAAGATGCCAGCAGGGATCAGCCCCAGCATTTT	CASSEDASRDQPQHF
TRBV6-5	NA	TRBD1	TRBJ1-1	TGTGCCAGCACCTTAGGACAGGGTGTCACTGAAGCTTTCTTT	CASTLGQGVTEAFF
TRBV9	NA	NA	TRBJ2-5	TGTGCCAGCAGCGTAGTATCGCAGGGGTTCTGGGAGACCCAGTACTTC	CASSVVSQGFWETQYF
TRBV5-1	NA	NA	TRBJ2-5	TGCGCCAGCAGCTTGGCCGGGACAAGTGAAGAGACCCAGTACTTC	CASSLAGTSEETQYF
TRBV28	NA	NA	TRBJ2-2	TGTGCCAGCAGTTTGGGGGCAGGGTCAGCCGGGGAGCTGTTTTTT	CASSLGAGSAGELFF
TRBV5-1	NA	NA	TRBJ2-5	TGCGCCAGCAGCCTAATAGGACATACCCAAGAGACCCAGTACTTC	CASSLIGHTQETQYF